Below, 27 T cell receptor beta chains from the same sample are listed, as sequenced in a study of blood T cell repertoires in COVID-19. Measured with immunoSEQ multiplex PCR; TCRdb has only the in-frame clones, and not every one. The data hold 200,000 to 250,000 clones, with roughly 79% observed a single time. Sequenced: peripheral blood. These receptors were taken from an elderly woman with COVID-19, enrolled during active disease.

The V gene is TRBV12-5, the J gene TRBJ2-5, with D possibly matching TRBD1 (6 bases). Trimming took off 6 bases at V and 5 bases at J, with 19 bases between the two ends. The CDR3 has 15 amino acids. Looked up from germline, CDR1 is LGHNT and CDR2 is FRNRAP. CDR3 protein: CASGVRGRKTETQYF. Here the CDR3 DNA reads TGTGCTAGTGGCGTCAGGGGCAGGAAGACCGAGACCCAGTACTTC.

DNA of the CDR3: TGTGCCAGCAGCCGGGGGACAGCGAATGAAAAACTGTTTTTT. This codes for CASSRGTANEKLFF. V usage is TRBV6-5 and J usage is TRBJ1-4; the match to TRBD1 covers 7 bases. The CDR3 runs to 14 residues. Per germline, CDR1 MNHEY and CDR2 SVGAGI. The J segment lost 5 bases and the V segment lost 6 bases, leaving 6 bases of the junction unmatched.

The chain joins TRBV21-1 to TRBJ1-1; TRBD1 reflects the table's D call only, with no check against the DNA. TRBV21-1 is a pseudogene locus. This CDR3 comprises 19 residues. The CDR3 is CASSKPGQGRSVVNTEAFF. As DNA, the CDR3 is TGTGCCAGCAGCAAACCGGGACAGGGGAGATCAGTGGTGAACACTGAAGCTTTCTTT.

The chain's CDR3 is CASFRQGSYNEQFF. DNA for the CDR3: TGTGCCAGCTTCCGACAGGGCTCCTACAATGAGCAGTTCTTC. The chain couples TRBV18 to TRBJ2-1, with 7 bases aligning to TRBD1. Germline lookup yields CDR1 KGHSH and CDR2 LQKENI. CDR3 size: 14 residues. Trimming cost V 7 bases and J 0 bases; bases outside gene matches: 3.

This clone was counted a few times. The rearrangement joins TRBV5-1 to TRBJ1-4, with 9 bases identical to TRBD1. Germline loops: CDR1 SGHRS, CDR2 YFSETQ. The CDR3 extends over 14 amino acids. J lost 5 bases, V lost 4 bases, and 3 bases had no gene match. CDR3 region: CASSRDRENEKLFF. CDR3 coding DNA: TGCGCCAGCAGCCGGGACAGGGAAAATGAAAAACTGTTTTTT.

V usage is TRBV10-3 and J usage is TRBJ2-1, with 11 bases lining up with TRBD1. Germline V gives CDR1 ENHRY, CDR2 SYGVKD. V trimming: 5 bases; J trimming: 8 bases; junction bases outside the gene matches: 8. There are 15 residues in the CDR3. Here the CDR3 DNA reads TGTGCCATCAGTCAATCCGGGACAGGGGGTTATGAGCAGTTCTTC. As protein: CAISQSGTGGYEQFF.

V gene TRBV25-1 combines with J gene TRBJ1-2; perhaps TRBD1 as D (5 bases). CDR3 length: 14 residues. The V end was cut by 5 bases, the J end by 4 bases, with 14 bases between. Germline V CDR1 and CDR2: MGHDK, SYGVNS. The CDR3 coding sequence is TGTGCCAGCAGTATTTCAGGGCGAAGCTATGGCTACACCTTC. Translated, it gives CASSISGRSYGYTF.

This clone occurred once. The chain employs TRBV30 and TRBJ1-1, with a possible D match to TRBD1 (5 bases). The length of the CDR3 is 11 residues. Germline V gene lookup returns CDR1 GTSNPN and CDR2 SVGIG (reference sequence). V dropped 0 bases and J dropped 10 bases, with 9 bases sitting between them. CDR3 amino acids: CAWSVGRVAFF. As DNA, the CDR3 is TGTGCCTGGAGTGTAGGCAGGGTAGCTTTCTTT.

This clone was found once. This chain links TRBV28 with TRBJ1-5; the D gene is possibly TRBD1 (6 bases). V lost 2 bases to trimming and J lost 2 bases, with 13 bases between them. CDR3 size: 16 residues. Per germline, CDR1 MDHEN and CDR2 SYDVKM. The CDR3 loop is CASSLITPGGNQPQHF. CDR3 coding DNA: TGTGCCAGCAGTTTAATAACTCCAGGGGGCAATCAGCCCCAGCATTTT.

The chain carries TRBV6-6 and TRBJ1-3, with D possibly TRBD1 on 6 matching bases. In germline, CDR1 is MNHNY, CDR2 SVGAGI (reference sequence). This CDR3 is 17 amino acids long. The germline V and J ends were trimmed by 5 bases and 2 bases, with 19 bases remaining between them. The CDR3 spells CASSLTGSGGAGNTIYF. The CDR3 region has the DNA TGTGCCAGCAGTCTAACAGGGTCGGGAGGGGCTGGAAACACCATATATTTT.

The chain is built from TRBV19 and TRBJ2-3; D unclear. CDR1 and CDR2 from the germline V gene are LNHDA and SQIVND (reference sequence). Trimming removed 0 bases from V and 7 bases from J, with 11 bases in between. The CDR3 has 14 amino acids. The CDR3 region has the DNA TGTGCCAGTAGTATAGACGGTATCACCAATACGCAGTATTTT. It is translated as CASSIDGITNTQYF.

The chain uses TRBV7-2 and TRBJ1-6; D might be TRBD1 (5 bases). V gave up 5 bases and J gave up 10 bases, with 15 bases separating them. CDR3 size: 14 residues. From germline, CDR1 is SGHTA and CDR2 FQGNSA. The CDR3 bases are TGTGCCAGCAGCCCATGGGGGGTTGCGTCACCCCTCCACTTT. This gives the protein CASSPWGVASPLHF.

This clone has only one observation. This chain links TRBV7-3 with TRBJ2-6; D possibly corresponds to TRBD1 (6 bases). Germline V gene data show CDR1 as SGHTA and CDR2 as FQGTGA. The length of the CDR3 is 14 residues. Trimming pared 6 bases from V and 2 bases from J, leaving 8 bases between. The CDR3 is CASRAGAGANVLTF. Here the CDR3 DNA reads TGTGCCAGCAGAGCAGGGGCTGGGGCCAACGTCCTGACTTTC.

V gene TRBV1 combines with J gene TRBJ2-4; TRBD1, as called in the table, went unchecked against the DNA. TRBV1 is shown as a pseudogene. The CDR3 loop spans 16 amino acids. The CDR3 spells CTSSQEKGQAKNIQYF. The CDR3 bases are TGCACCAGCAGCCAAGAAAAGGGACAAGCCAAAAACATTCAGTACTTC.

The chain combines TRBV5-8 with TRBJ1-5; 7 bases align to TRBD1. CDR3 length equals 18 residues. Germline V CDR1 and CDR2: SGHTS, YDEGEE. Trimming removed 0 bases from V and 1 base from J; junction bases left unmatched: 10. The CDR3 DNA sequence: TGTGCCAGCAGCTTGGAGATCCAAGACAGGGCCAGCAATCAGCCCCAGCATTTT. It codes for CASSLEIQDRASNQPQHF.

The gene calls are TRBV2 and TRBJ2-7; perhaps TRBD1 as D (6 bases). This CDR3 is built from 12 residues. Trimming left V 6 bases short and J 5 bases short, with 11 bases between. Germline CDR1 is SNHLY and CDR2 is FYNNEI. The CDR3 region is CASRATGNEQYF. CDR3 bases: TGTGCCAGCAGGGCTACAGGGAACGAGCAGTACTTC.

The chain has TRBV18 and TRBJ2-5; D possibly corresponds to TRBD2 (5 bases). Trimming removed 0 bases from V and 5 bases from J, with 7 bases in between. Germline lookup yields CDR1 KGHSH and CDR2 LQKENI. This CDR3 region has 13 residues. CDR3 nucleotides: TGTGCCAGCTCACCACCGGAGCGGGAGACCCAGTACTTC. It codes for CASSPPERETQYF.

The J gene is TRBJ1-1, the V gene TRBV25-1; D gene uncertain. The germline V and J ends were trimmed by 3 bases and 9 bases, with 14 bases remaining between them. CDR1 and CDR2 from the germline V gene are MGHDK and SYGVNS. The CDR3 has 13 residues. The CDR3, as DNA: TGTGCCAGCAGTGACTCATCCCGGGAACAAGCTTTCTTT. This sequence encodes CASSDSSREQAFF.

This clone occurred a few times. The chain uses TRBV25-1 and TRBJ1-1; a weak D match, TRBD1 (6 bases). V was trimmed by 4 bases and J by 4 bases, leaving 7 bases between them. The CDR3 is 12 amino acids. Germline values: CDR1 MGHDK, CDR2 SYGVNS. The CDR3 DNA reads TGTGCCAGCAGTGGCAGGGGCACTGAAGCTTTCTTT. Encoded protein: CASSGRGTEAFF.

The CDR3 reads CASSLSGPTYEQYF. In DNA form, the CDR3 reads TGTGCCAGCAGCCTAAGCGGACCTACCTACGAGCAGTACTTC. The V call is TRBV28, the J call TRBJ2-7; D perhaps matches TRBD2 (5 bases). Germline V lookup: CDR1 MDHEN, CDR2 SYDVKM. The CDR3 is 14 amino acids. V lost 6 bases to trimming and J lost 2 bases, with 14 bases between them. Drawing the rest from reference TRBV28 and TRBJ2-7, the complete variable domain is DVKVTQSSRYLVKRTGEKVFLECVQDMDHENMFWYRQDPGLGLRLIYFSYDVKMKEKGDIPEGYSVSREKKERFSLILESASTNQTSMYLCASSLSGPTYEQYFGPGTRLTVT.

The rearrangement links TRBV7-9 to TRBJ1-1, with 8 bases lining up with TRBD1. The CDR3 has 14 amino acids. V shed 5 bases, J shed 4 bases, and the junction held 6 bases outside the gene matches. Germline V CDR1 and CDR2: SEHNR, FQNEAQ (reference sequence). The CDR3 reads CASSRQGMGTEAFF. The DNA for the CDR3 is TGTGCCAGCAGCCGACAGGGGATGGGCACTGAAGCTTTCTTT. The whole variable domain, remainder taken from reference TRBV7-9 and TRBJ1-1, is DTGVSQNPRHKITKRGQNVTFRCDPISEHNRLYWYRQTLGQGPEFLTYFQNEAQLEKSRLLSDRFSAERPKGSFSTLEIQRTEQGDSAMYLCASSRQGMGTEAFFGQGTRLTVV.

This sequence joins TRBV5-1 and TRBJ2-3, with D unresolved. CDR3 size: 12 residues. The V gene's germline CDR1 is SGHRS and CDR2 YFSETQ. V was shortened by 0 bases and J by 6 bases, with 5 bases between the two germline ends. Here the CDR3 reads CASSLAADTQYF. The CDR3 DNA sequence: TGCGCCAGCAGCTTGGCAGCGGATACGCAGTATTTT.

J is TRBJ1-1 and V is TRBV18; D is undetermined. Per germline, CDR1 KGHSH and CDR2 LQKENI. V lost 3 bases and J 0 bases, leaving 8 bases between the germline ends. This CDR3 is 14 amino acids long. CDR3: CASSPIYMNTEAFF. The CDR3 DNA is TGTGCCAGCTCACCCATATACATGAACACTGAAGCTTTCTTT. Drawing the rest from reference TRBV18 and TRBJ1-1, the complete variable domain is NAGVMQNPRHLVRRRGQEARLRCSPMKGHSHVYWYRQLPEEGLKFMVYLQKENIIDESGMPKERFSAEFPKEGPSILRIQQVVRGDSAAYFCASSPIYMNTEAFFGQGTRLTVV.

The chain links TRBV19 to TRBJ2-2, with 9 bases lining up with TRBD1. The CDR3 consists of 15 residues. CDR1 LNHDA and CDR2 SQIVND come from the germline V gene (reference sequence). V shed 5 bases, J shed 0 bases, and the junction held 1 base outside the gene matches. The DNA for the CDR3 is TGTGCCAGTAGTCGACAGGGGGCGAACACCGGGGAGCTGTTTTTT. Its protein product is CASSRQGANTGELFF.

The chain has TRBV5-1 and TRBJ1-1; 9 bases are a match to TRBD1. This CDR3 is built from 14 residues. The junction had 6 bases not matched to a gene; V was cut back by 4 bases and J by 5 bases. Germline CDR1 reads SGHRS; CDR2 reads YFSETQ. Here the CDR3 reads CASSPGQGWTEAFF. CDR3 DNA: TGCGCCAGCAGCCCTGGACAGGGGTGGACTGAAGCTTTCTTT.

The chain is built from TRBV5-4 and TRBJ2-1; TRBD2 aligns across 10 bases. Germline CDR1 reads SGHNT; CDR2 reads YYREEE (reference sequence). The CDR3 length is 15 residues. Unmatched junction bases numbered 7, after V lost 4 bases and J lost 6 bases. The CDR3 protein is CASSPGTSAPNEQFF. As DNA, the CDR3 is TGTGCCAGCAGCCCTGGGACTAGCGCCCCCAATGAGCAGTTCTTC.

The chain joins TRBV2 to TRBJ2-7, with 10 nucleotides matching TRBD1. J lost 0 bases, V lost 4 bases, and 3 bases had no gene match. The CDR3 sequence is 15 residues long. CDR1 is SNHLY, CDR2 FYNNEI, per germline. CDR3 nucleotide sequence: TGTGCCAGCAGTGTGGGACAGGGGTTCTCCTACGAGCAGTACTTC. Encoded protein: CASSVGQGFSYEQYF.